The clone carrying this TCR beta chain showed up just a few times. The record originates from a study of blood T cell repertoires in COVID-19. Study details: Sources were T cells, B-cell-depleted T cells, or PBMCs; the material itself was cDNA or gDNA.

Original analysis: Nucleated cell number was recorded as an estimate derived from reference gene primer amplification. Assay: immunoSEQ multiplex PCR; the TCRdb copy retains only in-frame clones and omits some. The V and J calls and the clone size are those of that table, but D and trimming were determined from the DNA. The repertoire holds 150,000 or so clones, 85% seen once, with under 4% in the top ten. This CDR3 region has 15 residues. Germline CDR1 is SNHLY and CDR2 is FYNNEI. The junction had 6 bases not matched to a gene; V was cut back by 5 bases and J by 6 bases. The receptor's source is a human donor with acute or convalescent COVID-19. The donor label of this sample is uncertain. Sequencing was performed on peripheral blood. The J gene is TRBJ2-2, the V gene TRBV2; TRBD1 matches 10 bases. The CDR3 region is CASSFRDRGSGELFF. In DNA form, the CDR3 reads TGTGCCAGCAGTTTCCGGGACAGGGGATCCGGGGAGCTGTTTTTT.